This T cell receptor (beta chain) was profiled in a study of blood T cell repertoires in COVID-19. In the study overall: From the United States, Italy and Spain came samples of acute and convalescent COVID-19.

Authors' analysis steps: Amplified reference gene primers provided the basis for estimating nucleated cell counts. Here immunoSEQ multiplex PCR was the method, and the copy in TCRdb shows in-frame clones only, minus some. The V and J calls and the clone size are those of that table, but D and trimming were determined from the DNA. The table has approximately 140,000 clones, less than 80% seen once. Germline assignment: CDR1 MDHEN and CDR2 SYDVKM. CDR3 length: 14 residues. The V gene end was trimmed by 6 bases and the J gene end by 9 bases; junction bases not matched to a gene: 13. In its sample, this clone was seen a few times.

The rearrangement uses TRBV28 and TRBJ1-2; TRBD1 agrees at 7 bases. The TCR comes from a man aged 55 to 70 with acute or convalescent COVID-19. Input material: peripheral blood. The CDR3 bases are TGTGCCAGCAGCTCCAACCCCCTACAGGGGAGCTACACCTTC. Encoded protein: CASSSNPLQGSYTF.